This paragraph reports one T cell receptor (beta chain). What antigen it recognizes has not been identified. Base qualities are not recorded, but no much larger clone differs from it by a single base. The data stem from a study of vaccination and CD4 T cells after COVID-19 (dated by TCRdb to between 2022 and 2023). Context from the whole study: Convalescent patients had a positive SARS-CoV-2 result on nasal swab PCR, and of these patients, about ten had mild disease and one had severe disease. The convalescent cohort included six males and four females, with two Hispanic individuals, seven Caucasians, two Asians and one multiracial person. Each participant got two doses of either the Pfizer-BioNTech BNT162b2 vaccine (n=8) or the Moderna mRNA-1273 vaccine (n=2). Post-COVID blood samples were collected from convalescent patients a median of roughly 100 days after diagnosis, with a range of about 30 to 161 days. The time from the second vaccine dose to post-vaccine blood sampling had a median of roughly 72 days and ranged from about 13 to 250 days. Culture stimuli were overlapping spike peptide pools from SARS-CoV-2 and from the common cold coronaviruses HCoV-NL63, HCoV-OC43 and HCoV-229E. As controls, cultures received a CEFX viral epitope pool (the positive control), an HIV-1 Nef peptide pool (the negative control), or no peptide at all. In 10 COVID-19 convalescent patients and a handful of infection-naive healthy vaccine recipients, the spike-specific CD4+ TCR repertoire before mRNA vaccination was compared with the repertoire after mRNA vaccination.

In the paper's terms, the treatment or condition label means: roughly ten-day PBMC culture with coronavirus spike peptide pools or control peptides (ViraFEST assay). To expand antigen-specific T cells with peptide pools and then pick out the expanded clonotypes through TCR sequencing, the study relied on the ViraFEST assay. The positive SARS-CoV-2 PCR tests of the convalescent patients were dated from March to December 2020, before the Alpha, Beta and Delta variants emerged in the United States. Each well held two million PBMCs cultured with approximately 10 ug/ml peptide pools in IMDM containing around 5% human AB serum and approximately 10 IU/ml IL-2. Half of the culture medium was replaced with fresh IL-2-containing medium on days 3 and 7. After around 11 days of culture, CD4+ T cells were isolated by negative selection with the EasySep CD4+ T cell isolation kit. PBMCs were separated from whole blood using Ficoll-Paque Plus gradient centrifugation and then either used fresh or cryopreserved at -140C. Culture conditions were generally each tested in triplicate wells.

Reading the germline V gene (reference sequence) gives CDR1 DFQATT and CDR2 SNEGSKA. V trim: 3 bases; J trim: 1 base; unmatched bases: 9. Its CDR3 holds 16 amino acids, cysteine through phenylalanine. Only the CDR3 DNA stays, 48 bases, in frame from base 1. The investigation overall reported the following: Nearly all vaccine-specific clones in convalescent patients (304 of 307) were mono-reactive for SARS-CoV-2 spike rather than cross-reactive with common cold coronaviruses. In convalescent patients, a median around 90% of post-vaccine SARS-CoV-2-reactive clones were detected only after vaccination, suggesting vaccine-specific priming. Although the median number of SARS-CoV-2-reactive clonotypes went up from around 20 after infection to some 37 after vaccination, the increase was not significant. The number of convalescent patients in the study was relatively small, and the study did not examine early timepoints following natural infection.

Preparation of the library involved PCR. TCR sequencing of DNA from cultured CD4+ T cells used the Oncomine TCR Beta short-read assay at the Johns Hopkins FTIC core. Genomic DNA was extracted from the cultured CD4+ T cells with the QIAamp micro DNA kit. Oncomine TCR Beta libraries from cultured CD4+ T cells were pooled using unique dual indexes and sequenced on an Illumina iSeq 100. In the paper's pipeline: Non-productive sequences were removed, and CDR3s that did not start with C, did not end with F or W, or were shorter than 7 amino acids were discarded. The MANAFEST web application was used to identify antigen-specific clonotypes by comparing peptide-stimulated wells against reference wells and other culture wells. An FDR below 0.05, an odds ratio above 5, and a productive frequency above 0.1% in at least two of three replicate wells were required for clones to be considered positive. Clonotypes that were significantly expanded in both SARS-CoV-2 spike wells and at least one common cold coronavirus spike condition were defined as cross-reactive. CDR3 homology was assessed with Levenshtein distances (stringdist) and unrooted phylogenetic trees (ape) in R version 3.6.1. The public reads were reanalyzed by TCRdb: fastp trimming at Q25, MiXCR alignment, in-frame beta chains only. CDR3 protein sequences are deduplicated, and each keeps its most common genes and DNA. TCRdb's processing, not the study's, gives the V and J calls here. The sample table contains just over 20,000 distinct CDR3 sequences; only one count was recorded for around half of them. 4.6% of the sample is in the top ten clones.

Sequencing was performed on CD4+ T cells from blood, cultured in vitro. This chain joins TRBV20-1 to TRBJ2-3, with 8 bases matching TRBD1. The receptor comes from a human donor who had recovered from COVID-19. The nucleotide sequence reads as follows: TGCAGTGCTAGCGGAGACAGGGGTCTCGGCACAGATACGCAGTATTTT. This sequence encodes CSASGDRGLGTDTQYF.